Shown below are 19 T cell receptor beta chains from a single sample sequenced in a study of T cells in Graves' hyperthyroidism and ophthalmopathy (dated by TCRdb to about 2019). Preparation of the library involved multiplex PCR. The sequencer listed for this sample is Illumina HiSeq 2000. TCR beta CDR3 regions were amplified from RNA transcripts. The first round of RT-PCR for the TCR CDR3 was performed with the HTBI primer set and the Qiagen OneStep RT-PCR kit. The public reads were run again by TCRdb, first through fastp at Q25 and then through MiXCR, and only productive beta chains were kept. Each entry is one CDR3 protein sequence, shown with its most common DNA and genes. Present in this sample are about 510,000 distinct CDR3 sequences, 12% to 15% of which were seen just once. The ten largest account for approximately 15% of the sample. Sequenced: blood. These receptor sequences come from a woman aged 40 to 50 with Graves' hyperthyroidism.

The table lists this clonotype with a few counts. This chain connects TRBV7-9 to TRBJ2-4; D may be TRBD1 (6 bases). This CDR3 is 17 amino acids long. V shed 4 bases and J shed 1 base, with 17 bases lying between them. Germline V CDR1 and CDR2: SEHNR, FQNEAQ (reference sequence). This chain's CDR3 is CASSSTRQAEAKNIQYF. In nucleotides, the CDR3 is TGTGCCAGCAGCTCCACTCGACAGGCTGAGGCCAAAAACATTCAGTACTTC.

The chain links TRBV20-1 to TRBJ2-7, with TRBD2 matching over 10 bases. Trimming removed 6 bases from V and 6 bases from J; junction bases left unmatched: 11. Germline V CDR1 and CDR2: DFQATT, SNEGSKA (reference sequence). This CDR3 contains 14 residues. The CDR3 nucleotides read TGCAGTGCCGGACGTCTGCTAGCGGGAGCCGAGCAGTACTTC. The encoded protein is CSAGRLLAGAEQYF.

This clonotype has ten or more counts. The chain uses TRBV27 and TRBJ2-7, with 7 bases that match TRBD1. The germline gives CDR1 MNHEY, CDR2 SMNVEV (reference sequence). The V segment lost 5 bases and the J segment 2 bases; nucleotides outside the gene matches: 6. This CDR3 region has 14 residues. For the CDR3, the DNA is TGTGCCAGCAGTCGAGACAGGGTGGCCTACGAGCAGTACTTC. Protein sequence: CASSRDRVAYEQYF.

This clonotype showed up many times. The V gene is TRBV7-8, the J gene TRBJ2-4, with TRBD2 matching over 11 bases. The CDR3 consists of 18 residues. Germline V lookup: CDR1 SGHVS, CDR2 FQNEAQ. V dropped 5 bases and J dropped 10; count of bases not matched to a gene: 19. CDR3 protein: CASSLTSGDPEAKWIQYF. CDR3 nucleotides: TGTGCCAGCAGCCTGACTAGCGGGGACCCCGAGGCGAAGTGGATTCAGTACTTC.

This clonotype was counted many times. V usage is TRBV28 and J usage is TRBJ2-2; weak D call: TRBD1 (5 bases). The CDR3 loop spans 15 amino acids. V was shortened by 3 bases and J by 7 bases, with 15 bases between the two germline ends. Looked up from germline, CDR1 is MDHEN and CDR2 is SYDVKM. Here the CDR3 DNA reads TGTGCCAGCAGTTTTCAGGGAAACTATGGCGGGGAGCTGTTTTTT. Translating gives CASSFQGNYGGELFF.

There are many counts of this clonotype. This chain connects TRBV7-2 to TRBJ2-3, with TRBD1 as a possible D gene (6 bases). Per the germline V gene, CDR1 is SGHTA and CDR2 is FQGNSA. The CDR3 totals 16 residues. Between the trimmed V and J ends, which lost 6 bases and 1 base, there was a span of 17 bases. In nucleotides, the CDR3 is TGTGCCAGCAGTTCACGCCCGGGACAACGCACAGATACGCAGTATTTT. Its translation: CASSSRPGQRTDTQYF. Drawing the rest from reference TRBV7-2 and TRBJ2-3, the complete variable domain is GAGVSQSPSNKVTEKGKDVELRCDPISGHTALYWYRQSLGQGLEFLIYFQGNSAPDKSGLPSDRFSAERTGGSVSTLTIQRTQQEDSAVYLCASSSRPGQRTDTQYFGPGTRLTVL.

This clonotype was detected ten times or more. The CDR3 bases are TGTGCCAGCAGTTTAGCTAGGGGGACTAGCGGGAGTGAGGGCTACGAGCAGTACTTC. This gives the protein CASSLARGTSGSEGYEQYF. The chain employs TRBV28 and TRBJ2-7; 14 positions agree with TRBD2. CDR1 is MDHEN, CDR2 SYDVKM, per germline. The V gene end was trimmed by 2 bases and the J gene end by 3 bases; junction bases not matched to a gene: 12. The CDR3 consists of 19 residues.

This clonotype was recorded many times. The chain combines TRBV10-3 with TRBJ1-1; D possibly corresponds to TRBD1 (6 bases). The CDR3 totals 15 residues. The V end was cut by 3 bases, the J end by 1 base, with 12 bases between. CDR1 and CDR2 (germline): ENHRY, SYGVKD. CDR3 residues: CAISDGRGTNTEAFF. In DNA, the CDR3 is TGTGCCATCAGTGACGGAAGGGGGACGAACACTGAAGCTTTCTTT.

This clonotype has a count of ten or more. The CDR3 sequence: CASSLLSPGGTEAFF. The CDR3 bases are TGTGCCAGCAGTTTACTGAGCCCAGGGGGCACTGAAGCTTTCTTT. The chain combines TRBV28 with TRBJ1-1; TRBD1 aligns across 7 bases. The junction had 7 bases not matched to a gene; V was cut back by 2 bases and J by 4 bases. Germline assignment: CDR1 MDHEN and CDR2 SYDVKM. CDR3 length: 15 amino acids.

This clonotype occurred many times. V usage is TRBV11-2 and J usage is TRBJ1-1; no clear D gene. The V gene lost 5 bases and the J gene lost 0 bases, with 7 bases spanning the gap. Germline V gene sequence: CDR1 SGHAT, CDR2 FQNNGV. The CDR3 length is 13 residues. The CDR3 DNA reads TGTGCCAGCAGCAACAATATGAACACTGAAGCTTTCTTT. Its protein product is CASSNNMNTEAFF.

This clonotype was seen many times. The chain links TRBV3-1 to TRBJ1-1; TRBD1 agrees at 10 bases. J lost 3 bases, V lost 1 base, and 2 bases had no gene match. The CDR3 is 15 amino acids. CDR1 and CDR2 from the germline V gene are LGHDT and YNNKEL (reference sequence). The CDR3 DNA is TGTGCCAGCAGCCAAGGGACAGGGGGGGACACTGAAGCTTTCTTT. Residues: CASSQGTGGDTEAFF.

In this sample, this clonotype turned up many times. CDR3 sequence reads: CASSARTSGDQETQYF. In DNA, the CDR3 is TGTGCCAGCAGCGCCCGGACTAGCGGGGACCAAGAGACCCAGTACTTC. The chain has TRBV2 and TRBJ2-5; TRBD2 agrees at 12 bases. The trim removed 6 bases at V and 0 bases at J, leaving 5 bases unmatched. The length of the CDR3 is 16 residues. From germline, CDR1 is SNHLY and CDR2 FYNNEI.

This clonotype has just a few counts. The chain carries TRBV7-9 and TRBJ2-5; no clear D gene. This CDR3 has 14 residues. V was pared by 0 bases and J by 5 bases, with 10 bases between. The germline gives CDR1 SEHNR, CDR2 FQNEAQ (reference sequence). CDR3 region: CASSLAIGPETQYF. CDR3 sequence (DNA): TGTGCCAGCAGCTTAGCCATAGGACCGGAGACCCAGTACTTC.

This clonotype showed up many times. The J gene is TRBJ1-2, the V gene TRBV6-5; a weak D match, TRBD1 (6 bases). This CDR3 contains 13 residues. CDR1 is MNHEY and CDR2 is SVGAGI in the germline V gene. The V end was cut by 2 bases, the J end by 8 bases, with 12 bases between. CDR3 protein: CASSYQGSEGYTF. CDR3 DNA: TGTGCCAGCAGTTACCAGGGGAGCGAAGGCTACACCTTC.

This chain connects TRBV4-3 to TRBJ1-5; 7 nucleotides agree with TRBD1. The CDR3 is made up of 17 amino acids. Per germline, CDR1 LGHNA and CDR2 YSLEER. V lost 0 bases to trimming and J lost 8 bases; unmatched junction nucleotides: 13. The CDR3 is CASSQDLRGRGKKPQHF. CDR3 sequence (DNA): TGCGCCAGCAGCCAAGATTTACGTGGCAGGGGGAAAAAGCCCCAGCATTTT.

This clonotype was picked up a small number of times. This chain connects TRBV6-1 to TRBJ2-2; D is possibly TRBD1 (6 bases). V was shortened by 1 base and J by 1 base, with 10 bases between the two germline ends. This CDR3 comprises 16 residues. Per germline, CDR1 MNHNS and CDR2 SASEGT. This CDR3 reads CASSEEGTLNTGELFF. The CDR3 coding sequence is TGTGCCAGCAGTGAAGAAGGGACATTGAACACCGGGGAGCTGTTTTTT.

This clonotype occurred many times. The V call is TRBV5-1, the J call TRBJ2-1; 8 bases line up with TRBD2. Germline trimming cut 0 bases from V and 9 bases from J; bases unmatched to any gene: 8. From germline, CDR1 is SGHRS and CDR2 YFSETQ. CDR3 size: 15 residues. The CDR3 sequence: CASSLVVSAGGEQFF. As DNA, the CDR3 is TGCGCCAGCAGCTTGGTGGTTTCGGCGGGAGGTGAGCAGTTCTTC.

The table lists this clonotype with many counts. The chain combines TRBV6-2 or TRBV6-3 with TRBJ2-1, with 7 bases lining up with TRBD2. Trimming removed 5 bases from V and 7 bases from J; junction bases left unmatched: 14. Germline CDR1 is MNHEY and CDR2 is SVGEGT. There are 16 residues in the CDR3. The CDR3 spells CASSHPLGGSSNEQFF. The CDR3 DNA reads TGTGCCAGCAGTCACCCACTGGGCGGGAGTTCGAATGAGCAGTTCTTC.

This clonotype was counted many times. V is TRBV7-3 and J is TRBJ2-1; TRBD1 matches 7 bases. The CDR3 has 14 residues. V lost 5 bases, J lost 9 bases, and 10 bases stayed unmatched. CDR1 is SGHTA and CDR2 is FQGTGA in the germline V gene. The CDR3 reads CASSAHKGAGEQFF. In DNA, the CDR3 is TGTGCCAGCAGCGCACATAAGGGGGCGGGTGAGCAGTTCTTC.